The rows below give T cell receptor beta chains drawn from one sample of a study of blood T cell repertoires in COVID-19. Only in-frame clones appear in the TCRdb table, and some are missing; sequencing was by immunoSEQ multiplex PCR. The top ten clones hold around 3.9% of a sample with under 60,000 clones, approximately 91% of them seen once. Sequenced input: peripheral blood. These receptor sequences come from a man aged 50 or older with acute or convalescent COVID-19. Both conserved end residues are part of each CDR3.

TRBV12-3/TRBV12-4	TRBJ1-4	CASSLGQGGLRVF
TRBV27	TRBJ1-2	CASRRQSNYGYTF
TRBV5-1	TRBJ1-4	CASSSAGQGEKLFF
TRBV5-1	TRBJ2-7	CASSLSLAGAYEQYF
TRBV7-2	TRBJ2-1	CASSLGSLAGVGEQFF
TRBV7-2	TRBJ2-7	CASSLPSGRRSYEQYF
TRBV30	TRBJ1-2	CASLAGLTAYTF
TRBV19	TRBJ2-5	CASSIVGTGKETQYF
TRBV27	TRBJ1-6	CASSRRENSPLHF
TRBV7-2	TRBJ1-3	CASRATGVSGNTIYF
TRBV27	TRBJ1-2	CASSFSGQNYGYTF
TRBV7-9	TRBJ2-1	CASSLGPGQGESYNEQFF
TRBV4-1	TRBJ1-2	CASSQGGGYGYTF
TRBV5-1	TRBJ2-1	CASRLAGLGPYNEQFF
TRBV7-9	TRBJ1-2	CASSFAGDGYTF
TRBV21-1	TRBJ2-3	CASSKARLAGGLFSTDTQYF
TRBV7-9	TRBJ1-2	CASSLQDSNYGYTF
TRBV5-1	TRBJ2-1	CASSSPYQGVNEQFF
TRBV11-3	TRBJ2-1	CASSFQAGEFDEQFF
TRBV4-3	TRBJ2-7	CASSLSGTGENEQYF
TRBV18	TRBJ2-7	CASSLGLAGDEQYF
TRBV18	TRBJ1-1	CASSLWTRAMNTEAFF
TRBV18	TRBJ1-5	CASSRLGTGDYSNQPQHF
TRBV4-1	TRBJ2-1	CASSHRTSGSSAASNEQFF
TRBV6-5	TRBJ1-3	CASRKQGSSGNTIYF
TRBV27	TRBJ1-1	CASSLVAGVMGTEAFF
TRBV9	TRBJ2-1	CASTGKEGGPHEQFF
TRBV7-9	TRBJ2-1	CASSWGGTSGYNEQFF
TRBV14	TRBJ2-2	CASSHIVRGRTGELFF
TRBV7-2	TRBJ2-3	CASSSLIDTDTQYF
TRBV29-1	TRBJ2-1	CSSRGYNEQFF
TRBV30	TRBJ1-6	CAWSPGRTGSSPLHF
TRBV11-2	TRBJ2-2	CASSILAGVNTGELFF
TRBV6-5	TRBJ2-3	CASSQGTGLARYF
TRBV23-1	TRBJ2-7	CASSLASSGRSYEQYF
TRBV7-8	TRBJ2-3	CASSLPPEGAVTDTQYF
TRBV27	TRBJ2-2	CASSFQGTGELFF
TRBV19	TRBJ2-1	CASSIEAGRDEQFF
TRBV14	TRBJ1-4	CASSPLSGKTNEKLFF
TRBV19	TRBJ1-1	CASSFGQGNTEAFF
TRBV19	TRBJ2-4	CASSMGWTSGEGAKNIQYF
TRBV6-5	TRBJ2-1	CATREQSGGGEQFF
TRBV5-1	TRBJ2-2	CASSNTGATGELFF
TRBV4-1	TRBJ2-3	CASSQDGGGSGGDTQYF
TRBV6-5	TRBJ2-1	CASRLTPYNEQFF
TRBV19	TRBJ2-5	CASSTAGQGMETQYF
TRBV18	TRBJ2-3	CASSPTGVTDTQYF
TRBV21-1	TRBJ2-5	CASSKYQPISSGCHPSQETQYF
TRBV5-4	TRBJ1-3	CASSLFIGSGNTIYF
TRBV15	TRBJ2-5	CATSRGGWETQYF
TRBV9	TRBJ2-1	CASSVEVGGGSNEQFF
TRBV4-3	TRBJ2-3	CASSQSPRGTDTQYF
TRBV4-3	TRBJ2-1	CASSQERWGTSVRNEQFF
TRBV27	TRBJ2-2	CASSRPGGSLFKNTGELFF
TRBV7-8	TRBJ2-1	CASSLGLASGSISGHEQFF
TRBV2	TRBJ1-2	CASRAGRRADYDGYTF
TRBV28	TRBJ2-1	CASGGERAHNEQFF
TRBV27	TRBJ1-1	CASSSQGIWTEAFF
TRBV28	TRBJ1-6	CASSFPRPGQGAVYDSPLHF